The present TCR beta chain was sequenced within a study of T cell responses to AZD1222 COVID-19 vaccine. Study-level findings and limits: Breadth and depth of Spike-specific TCRs rose after two AZD1222 doses.

Method: immunoSEQ multiplex PCR; TCRdb's copy keeps in-frame clones and lacks some. In the table there are fewer than 150,000 clones, roughly 93% of which are singletons. Regarding this clone: Its antigen is as yet unknown.

CDR1 and CDR2 from the germline V gene are SNHLY and FYNNEI. CDR3 length equals 16 residues. The V gene lost 6 bases and the J gene lost 2 bases, with 17 bases spanning the gap. This receptor was taken from an adult in good health. The V gene is TRBV2, the J gene TRBJ1-5; maybe TRBD1 (6 bases). The sequences come from peripheral blood, collected on day 0 of AZD1222 vaccination. This CDR3 is CASRGVGGPGNQPQHF. CDR3 DNA sequence: TGTGCCAGCAGAGGGGTAGGGGGGCCTGGCAATCAGCCCCAGCATTTT.